Following are 6 T cell receptor beta chains from one sample sequenced in a study of T cell responses to AZD1222 COVID-19 vaccine. TCRdb's copy holds only in-frame clones and misses some; the assay was immunoSEQ multiplex PCR. This sample has over 150,000 clones, with over 75% found just once. This specimen was peripheral blood, taken 28 days after the second AZD1222 dose. The receptors stem from an adult who received the AZD1222 COVID-19 vaccine.

This chain connects TRBV4-3 to TRBJ1-2; D unresolved. Germline CDR1 reads LGHNA; CDR2 reads YSLEER. The V gene lost 0 bases and the J gene lost 1 base, with 12 bases spanning the gap. This CDR3 spans 16 amino acids. CDR3 sequence: CASSQDLGRINYGYTF. DNA of the CDR3: TGCGCCAGCAGCCAAGATCTGGGCCGCATTAACTATGGCTACACCTTC.

The genes are TRBV6-5 and TRBJ1-1, with TRBD1 matching over 9 bases. Trimming removed 5 bases from V and 4 bases from J; junction bases left unmatched: 5. Per germline, CDR1 MNHEY and CDR2 SVGAGI. This CDR3 is built from 14 residues. CDR3 region: CASSPEGQGTEAFF. The CDR3 DNA sequence: TGTGCCAGCAGTCCCGAGGGACAGGGCACTGAAGCTTTCTTT.

This clone was seen once. This chain uses TRBV11-1 with TRBJ1-1; D gene uncertain. Germline CDR1 and CDR2: SGHAT and FQDESV (reference sequence). Trimming shortened V by 3 bases and J by 8 bases, and 7 bases separated the two germline ends. This CDR3 is built from 11 residues. In nucleotides, the CDR3 is TGTGCCAGCAGCTTGGAAGAAGAAGCTTTCTTT. Amino acid sequence: CASSLEEEAFF.

The chain has TRBV6-6 and TRBJ1-1, with a tentative D call TRBD1 (5 bases). The germline V gene has CDR1 MNHNY and CDR2 SVGAGI (reference sequence). V lost 7 bases, J lost 1 base, and 16 bases lay in between. The CDR3 runs to 15 residues. CDR3 protein: CASTESQGTNTEAFF. The CDR3 coding sequence is TGTGCCAGCACCGAATCTCAGGGAACGAACACTGAAGCTTTCTTT.

This clone was recorded only once. The chain couples TRBV23-1 to TRBJ1-1, with a tentative D call TRBD1 (6 bases). TRBV23-1 is designated an ORF whose function remains uncertain. V was trimmed by 4 bases and J by 11 bases, leaving 23 bases between them. There are 15 residues in the CDR3. This CDR3 reads CASSPPAGVPLQAFF. Written as DNA, the CDR3 is TGCGCCAGCAGTCCCCCGGCAGGGGTCCCCCTCCAGGCTTTCTTT.

This chain links TRBV2 with TRBJ1-1; D remains unclear. V was cut by 4 bases and J by 5 bases, with 8 bases left in between. The germline V gene encodes CDR1 SNHLY and CDR2 FYNNEI. The CDR3 spans 12 residues. The CDR3 here is CASSGTGTEAFF. The DNA for the CDR3 is TGTGCCAGCAGTGGGACCGGGACTGAAGCTTTCTTT.